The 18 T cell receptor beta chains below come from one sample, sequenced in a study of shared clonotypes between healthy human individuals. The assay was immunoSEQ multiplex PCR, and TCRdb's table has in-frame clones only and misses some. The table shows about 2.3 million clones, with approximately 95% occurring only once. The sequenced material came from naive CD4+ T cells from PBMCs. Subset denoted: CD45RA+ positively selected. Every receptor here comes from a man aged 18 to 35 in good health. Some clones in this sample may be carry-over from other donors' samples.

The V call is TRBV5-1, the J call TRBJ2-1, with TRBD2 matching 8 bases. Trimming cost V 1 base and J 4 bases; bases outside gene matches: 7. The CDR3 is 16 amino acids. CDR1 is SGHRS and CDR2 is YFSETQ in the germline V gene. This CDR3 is CASSLSPSGQYNEQFF. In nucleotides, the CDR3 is TGCGCCAGCAGCTTGAGCCCTAGCGGGCAATACAATGAGCAGTTCTTC. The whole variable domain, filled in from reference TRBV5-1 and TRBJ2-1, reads KAGVTQTPRYLIKTRGQQVTLSCSPISGHRSVSWYQQTPGQGLQFLFEYFSETQRNKGNFPGRFSGRQFSNSRSEMNVSTLELGDSALYLCASSLSPSGQYNEQFFGPGTRLTVL.

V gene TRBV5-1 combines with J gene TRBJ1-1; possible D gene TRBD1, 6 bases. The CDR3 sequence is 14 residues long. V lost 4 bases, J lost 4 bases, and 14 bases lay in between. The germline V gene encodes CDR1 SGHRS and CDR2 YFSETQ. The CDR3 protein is CASSLPRGGTEAFF. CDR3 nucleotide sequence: TGCGCCAGCAGCCTTCCAAGGGGGGGCACTGAAGCTTTCTTT.

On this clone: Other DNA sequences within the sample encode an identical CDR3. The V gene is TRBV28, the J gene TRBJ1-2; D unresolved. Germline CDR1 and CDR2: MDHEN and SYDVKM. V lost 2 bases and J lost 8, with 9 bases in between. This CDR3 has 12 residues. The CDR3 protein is CASSLTGVGYTF. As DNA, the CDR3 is TGTGCCAGCAGTTTAACCGGCGTAGGCTACACCTTC.

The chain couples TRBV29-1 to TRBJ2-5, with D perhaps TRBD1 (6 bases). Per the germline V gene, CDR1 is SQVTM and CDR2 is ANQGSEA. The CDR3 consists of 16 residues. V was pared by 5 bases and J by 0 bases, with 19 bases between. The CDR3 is CSVMGNRDLNQETQYF. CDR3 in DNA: TGCAGCGTTATGGGCAACAGGGACCTAAACCAAGAGACCCAGTACTTC.

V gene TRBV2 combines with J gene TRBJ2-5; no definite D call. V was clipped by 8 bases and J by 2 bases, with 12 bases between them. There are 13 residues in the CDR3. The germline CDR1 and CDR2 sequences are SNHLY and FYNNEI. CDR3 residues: CASGTVGQETQYF. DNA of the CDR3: TGTGCCAGCGGAACAGTGGGACAAGAGACCCAGTACTTC.

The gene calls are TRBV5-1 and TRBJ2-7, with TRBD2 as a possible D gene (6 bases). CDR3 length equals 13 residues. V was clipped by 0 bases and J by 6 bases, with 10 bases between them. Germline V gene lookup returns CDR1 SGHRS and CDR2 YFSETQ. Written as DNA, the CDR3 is TGCGCCAGCAGCTTGGGGGGGGTACCCGAGCAGTACTTC. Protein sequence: CASSLGGVPEQYF.

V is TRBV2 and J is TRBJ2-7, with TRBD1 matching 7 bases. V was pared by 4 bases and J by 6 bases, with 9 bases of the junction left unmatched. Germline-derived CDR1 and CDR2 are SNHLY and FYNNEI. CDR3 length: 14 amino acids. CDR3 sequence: CASSAWDSPPEQYF. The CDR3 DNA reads TGTGCCAGCAGTGCCTGGGACAGCCCCCCCGAGCAGTACTTC.

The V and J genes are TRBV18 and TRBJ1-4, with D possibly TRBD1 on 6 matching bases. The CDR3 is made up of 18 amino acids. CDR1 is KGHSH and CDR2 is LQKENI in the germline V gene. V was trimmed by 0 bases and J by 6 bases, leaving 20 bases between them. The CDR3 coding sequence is TGTGCCAGCTCACCACCGCGGGGGTCAACAGGGATAGATGAAAAACTGTTTTTT. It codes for CASSPPRGSTGIDEKLFF. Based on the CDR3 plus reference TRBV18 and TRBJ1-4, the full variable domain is NAGVMQNPRHLVRRRGQEARLRCSPMKGHSHVYWYRQLPEEGLKFMVYLQKENIIDESGMPKERFSAEFPKEGPSILRIQQVVRGDSAAYFCASSPPRGSTGIDEKLFFGSGTQLSVL.

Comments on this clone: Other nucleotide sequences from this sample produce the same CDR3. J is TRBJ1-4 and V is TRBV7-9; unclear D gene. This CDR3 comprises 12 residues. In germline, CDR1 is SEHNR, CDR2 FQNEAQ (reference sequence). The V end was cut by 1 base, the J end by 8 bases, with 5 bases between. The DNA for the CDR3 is TGTGCCAGCAGCTTAGGGGGAGAAAAACTGTTTTTT. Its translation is CASSLGGEKLFF.

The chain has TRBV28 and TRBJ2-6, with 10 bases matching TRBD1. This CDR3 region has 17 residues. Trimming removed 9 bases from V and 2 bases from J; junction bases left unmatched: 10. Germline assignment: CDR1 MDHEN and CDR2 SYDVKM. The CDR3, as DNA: TGTGCCAGTCAGACAGGGGGCGAATACGCTGGGGCCAACGTCCTGACTTTC. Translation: CASQTGGEYAGANVLTF.

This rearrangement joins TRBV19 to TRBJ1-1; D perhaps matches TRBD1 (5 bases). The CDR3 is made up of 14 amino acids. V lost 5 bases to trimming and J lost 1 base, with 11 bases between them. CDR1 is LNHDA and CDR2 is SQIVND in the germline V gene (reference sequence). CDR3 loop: CASSPQGPNTEAFF. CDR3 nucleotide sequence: TGTGCCAGTAGTCCCCAGGGACCGAACACTGAAGCTTTCTTT. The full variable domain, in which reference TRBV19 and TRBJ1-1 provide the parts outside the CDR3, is DGGITQSPKYLFRKEGQNVTLSCEQNLNHDAMYWYRQDPGQGLRLIYYSQIVNDFQKGDIAEGYSVSREKKESFPLTVTSAQKNPTAFYLCASSPQGPNTEAFFGQGTRLTVV.

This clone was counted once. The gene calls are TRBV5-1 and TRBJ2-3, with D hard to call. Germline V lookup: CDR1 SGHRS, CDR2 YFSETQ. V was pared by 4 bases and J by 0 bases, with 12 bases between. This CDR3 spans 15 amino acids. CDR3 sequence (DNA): TGCGCCAGCAGCCCCGGTTTAGGAAGCACAGATACGCAGTATTTT. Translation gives CASSPGLGSTDTQYF.

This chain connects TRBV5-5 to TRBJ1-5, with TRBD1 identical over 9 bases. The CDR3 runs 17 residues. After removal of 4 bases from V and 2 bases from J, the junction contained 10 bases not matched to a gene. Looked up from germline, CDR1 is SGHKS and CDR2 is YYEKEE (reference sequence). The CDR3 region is CASSAGQGNVGNQPQHF. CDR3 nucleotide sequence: TGTGCCAGCAGCGCGGGACAGGGTAATGTGGGCAATCAGCCCCAGCATTTT.

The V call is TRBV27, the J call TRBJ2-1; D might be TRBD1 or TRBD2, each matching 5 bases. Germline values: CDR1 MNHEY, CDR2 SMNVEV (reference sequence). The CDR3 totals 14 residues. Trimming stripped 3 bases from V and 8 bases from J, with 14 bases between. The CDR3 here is CASSFRGPGYEQFF. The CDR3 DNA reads TGTGCCAGCAGTTTTCGGGGCCCCGGCTATGAGCAGTTCTTC.

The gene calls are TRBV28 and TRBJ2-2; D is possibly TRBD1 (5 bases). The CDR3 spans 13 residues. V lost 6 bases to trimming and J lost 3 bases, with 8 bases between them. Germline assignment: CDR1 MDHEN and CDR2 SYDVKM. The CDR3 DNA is TGTGCCAGCAGAGGGGATTACACCGGGGAGCTGTTTTTT. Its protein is CASRGDYTGELFF.

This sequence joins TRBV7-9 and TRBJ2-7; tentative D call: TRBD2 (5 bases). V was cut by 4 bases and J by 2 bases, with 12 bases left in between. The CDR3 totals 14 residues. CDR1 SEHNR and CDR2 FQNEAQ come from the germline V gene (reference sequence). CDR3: CASSSLGDPYEQYF. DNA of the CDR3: TGTGCCAGCAGCTCGCTCGGGGATCCCTACGAGCAGTACTTC.

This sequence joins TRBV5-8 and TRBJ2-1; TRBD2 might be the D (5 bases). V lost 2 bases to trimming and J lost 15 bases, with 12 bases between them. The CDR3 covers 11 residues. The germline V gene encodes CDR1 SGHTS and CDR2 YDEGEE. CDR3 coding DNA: TGTGCCAGCAGCTTCGGGGAGAAGCTGTTCTTC. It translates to CASSFGEKLFF.

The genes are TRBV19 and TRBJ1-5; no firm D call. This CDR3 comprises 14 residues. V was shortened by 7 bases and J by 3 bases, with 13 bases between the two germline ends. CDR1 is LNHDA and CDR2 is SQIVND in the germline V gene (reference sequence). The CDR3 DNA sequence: TGTGCCAGTACCCCATGGAGTACCAATCAGCCCCAGCATTTT. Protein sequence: CASTPWSTNQPQHF.